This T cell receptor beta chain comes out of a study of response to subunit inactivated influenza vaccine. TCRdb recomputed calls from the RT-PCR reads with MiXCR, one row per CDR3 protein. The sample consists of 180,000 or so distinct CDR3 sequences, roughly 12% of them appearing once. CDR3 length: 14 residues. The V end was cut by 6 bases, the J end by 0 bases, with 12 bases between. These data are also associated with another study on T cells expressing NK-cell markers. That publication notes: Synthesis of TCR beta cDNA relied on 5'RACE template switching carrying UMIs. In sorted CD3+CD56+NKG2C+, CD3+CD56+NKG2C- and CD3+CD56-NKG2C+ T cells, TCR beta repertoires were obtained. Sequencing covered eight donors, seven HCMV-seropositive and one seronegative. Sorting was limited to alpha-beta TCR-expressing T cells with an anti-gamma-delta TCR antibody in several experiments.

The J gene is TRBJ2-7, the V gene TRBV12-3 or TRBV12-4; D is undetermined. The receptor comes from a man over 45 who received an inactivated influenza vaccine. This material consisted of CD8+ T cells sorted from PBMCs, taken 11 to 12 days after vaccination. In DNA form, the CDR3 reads TGTGCCAGCAGCGATGACTTATACTCCTACGAGCAGTACTTC. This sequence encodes CASSDDLYSYEQYF.